The present T cell receptor beta chain was sequenced within a study of T cell changes during pregnancy in multiple sclerosis. Only in-frame clones appear in the TCRdb table, and some are missing; sequencing was by immunoSEQ multiplex PCR. Seen here are roughly 110,000 clones, roughly 89% observed once, and the top ten hold roughly 1.5%. This clone was counted a single time. The clonotype comes from a female donor with multiple sclerosis, enrolled in a pregnancy study. This sample comprised peripheral blood, obtained before pregnancy.

The CDR3 DNA is TGTGCCAGCAGCTCCCGACTAGCGGGGGCGCGACCGTACGAGCAGTACTTC. It codes for CASSSRLAGARPYEQYF. V gene TRBV7-9 combines with J gene TRBJ2-7; 12 nucleotides line up with TRBD2. Germline trimming cut 4 bases from V and 4 bases from J; bases unmatched to any gene: 11. CDR1 and CDR2 (germline): SEHNR, FQNEAQ (reference sequence). CDR3 length equals 17 residues.